This T cell receptor beta chain was retrieved from a study of blood T cell repertoires in COVID-19. In the study overall: Spain, Italy and the United States supplied samples that represented acute and convalescent COVID-19.

Germline V lookup: CDR1 MNHEY, CDR2 SVGAGI. The CDR3 covers 15 residues. J was trimmed by 7 bases and V by 6 bases; bases with no gene match: 13. Sequencing used immunoSEQ multiplex PCR; TCRdb keeps in-frame clones, though not all of them. This table holds 160,000 or so clones, 70% to 90% found once. V gene TRBV6-5 combines with J gene TRBJ2-3; 7 bases map to TRBD2. The sequence came from a woman aged 50 to 60 with COVID-19, enrolled during active disease. The sample taken for sequencing was peripheral blood. Written as DNA, the CDR3 is TGTGCCAGCAGCCCCGACCCTAGCGGCCAATATACGCAGTATTTT. Amino acid sequence: CASSPDPSGQYTQYF.